This T cell receptor (beta chain) derives from a study of blood T cells in healthy people across ages. The CDR3 spans 16 residues. The V gene's germline CDR1 is SEHNR and CDR2 FQNEAQ (reference sequence). Trimming took 3 bases from V and 7 from J; bases not matched to a gene: 6. A second about 7 to 11 cycle PCR used barcoded and J-beta primers. TCRdb reprocessed the 5' RACE reads via MiXCR and lists one record per CDR3 protein. The sample has around 710,000 distinct CDR3 sequences; around 46% are singletons. V usage is TRBV7-9 and J usage is TRBJ1-4; the match to TRBD1 covers 12 bases. What was sequenced was blood. The receptor was isolated from a woman between 55 and 75 years old in good health. DNA for the CDR3: TGTGCCAGCAGCTTGGGACAGGGGGCAATAGCTGAAAAACTGTTTTTT. This encodes CASSLGQGAIAEKLFF.